This TCR beta chain was recovered during a study of shared clonotypes between healthy human individuals. The table came from immunoSEQ multiplex PCR; TCRdb's copy has only in-frame clones and leaves some out. The sample includes millions of clones, 85% to 95% seen only once; the top ten take approximately 0.13%. This CDR3 region has 13 residues. V trimming: 2 bases; J trimming: 6 bases; junction bases outside the gene matches: 5. Germline loops: CDR1 GTSNPN, CDR2 SVGIG (reference sequence). The rearrangement uses TRBV30 and TRBJ1-2; 8 bases are shared with TRBD1. Sequencing was done on a sample of naive CD4+ T cells sorted from blood. Subset meaning: CD45RA+ positively selected. The receptor was isolated from a man between 18 and 29 years old in good health. The CDR3 region is CAWSLQGADGYTF. The CDR3 DNA reads as TGTGCCTGGAGTCTCCAGGGGGCTGATGGCTACACCTTC. Full variable domain (missing parts from reference TRBV30 and TRBJ1-2): SQTIHQWPATLVQPVGSPLSLECTVEGTSNPNLYWYRQAAGRGLQLLFYSVGIGQISSEVPQNLSASRPQDRQFILSSKKLLLSDSGFYLCAWSLQGADGYTFGSGTRLTVV.